The clone carrying this T cell receptor (beta chain) qualifies as medium-sized. Antigen specificity is unknown. This CDR3 has 15 amino acids. Trimming left V 0 bases short and J 6 bases short, with 11 bases between. Germline CDR1 reads MNHNS; CDR2 reads SASEGT. Template input, which was bulk tumor genomic DNA, totaled around 660 ng per sample. Biopsy collection occurred during surgery, with several far-apart biopsies per primary tumor. The study cohort was described as untreated, and its members had newly diagnosed non-small cell lung cancer. They went on to have curative surgery. The sample belongs to a study of immune heterogeneity within non-small cell lung tumors. Study-wide points: Different patients shared few of their high-frequency T-cell receptor beta clonotypes. Identical dominant CDR3 beta clonotypes recurred across a patient's tumor sites, together with site-unique high-frequency clones.

Multiplex PCR was performed with 32 V and 13 J primers, and it amplified TCR beta CDR3. One entry per CDR3 protein, called by TCRdb with MiXCR from the multiplex PCR reads. The sample contains about 2,500 distinct CDR3 sequences, roughly 25% of which appear only once. The origin of this receptor is a man aged 55 to 70 with non-small cell lung cancer. Sequencing input: lung tumor tissue. J is TRBJ2-2 and V is TRBV6-1; no definite D call. CDR3 sequence: CASSEAGIGAGELFF. The CDR3 nucleotides are TGTGCCAGCAGTGAAGCAGGGATCGGTGCCGGGGAGCTGTTTTTT.